Following are 32 T cell receptor beta chains from one sample sequenced in a study of Graves' ophthalmopathy and Graves' hyperthyroidism. From RNA, the CDR3 regions of TCR beta chains were amplified and sequenced. First-round RT-PCR used HTBI primers; second-round multiplex PCR followed. TCRdb re-called the multiplex PCR reads with MiXCR, one entry per CDR3 protein. This sample has about 1.2 million distinct CDR3 sequences, with roughly two fifths found just once. Sample: peripheral blood or thyroid tissue (not recorded which). All receptors come from an adult man with Graves' hyperthyroidism.

This clonotype has at least ten counts. The chain combines TRBV6-6 with TRBJ1-5, with unresolved D. Trimming shortened V by 5 bases and J by 5 bases, and 10 bases separated the two germline ends. This CDR3 has 13 residues. CDR1 MNHNY and CDR2 SVGAGI come from the germline V gene (reference sequence). This CDR3 is CASSEDHYQPQHF. The CDR3 DNA reads as TGTGCCAGCAGTGAAGATCACTATCAGCCCCAGCATTTT.

Remarks on this clonotype: This could be a read error, since a much larger clone is one nucleotide away. The chain joins TRBV2 to TRBJ1-6; D gene unclear. The germline gives CDR1 SNHLY, CDR2 FYNNEI. This CDR3 comprises 14 residues. Trimming removed 6 bases at V and 6 bases at J, with 12 bases between. CDR3 in DNA: TGTGCCAGCAGAGTCCGGGCCGCTAATTCACCCCTCCACTTT. Translated: CASRVRAANSPLHF.

V usage is TRBV7-2 and J usage is TRBJ2-7; TRBD2 matches at 9 bases. CDR1 is SGHTA and CDR2 is FQGNSA in the germline V gene. The V gene end was trimmed by 5 bases and the J gene end by 9 bases; junction bases not matched to a gene: 17. This CDR3 region has 16 residues. CDR3 nucleotides: TGTGCCAGCAGCCCATTCCTTAGCGGGAGCTCGAACGGGCAGTACTTC. It is translated as CASSPFLSGSSNGQYF.

As for this clonotype: At one end, the junction sequence differs from germline, possibly due to a read error. V and J are TRBV7-2 and TRBJ1-1; D might be TRBD1 (5 bases). Germline V gene sequence: CDR1 SGHTA, CDR2 FQGNSA. The CDR3 runs to 14 residues. The CDR3 loop reads CASGLTARNTETFF. CDR3 nucleotides: TGTGCCAGCGGCTTGACAGCGAGGAACACTGAAACTTTCTTT.

This clonotype was counted between two and nine times. V gene TRBV24-1 combines with J gene TRBJ2-3; D unresolved. Germline lookup yields CDR1 KGHDR and CDR2 SFDVKD. CDR3 size: 12 residues. Trimming left V 7 bases short and J 3 bases short, with 7 bases between. CDR3 protein: CATSPETDTQYF. In nucleotides, the CDR3 is TGTGCCACCAGCCCAGAAACAGATACGCAGTATTTT.

Only a few counts were recorded for this clonotype. The chain combines TRBV4-3 with TRBJ1-2; no clear D gene. CDR3 length: 16 amino acids. V dropped 0 bases and J dropped 8 bases, with 19 bases sitting between them. Per the germline V gene, CDR1 is LGHNA and CDR2 is YSLEER. The DNA of the CDR3 is TGCGCCAGCAGCCAAGATACCCAGGCCGGCGCGAGGGGCTACACCTTC. This encodes CASSQDTQAGARGYTF.

This clonotype came up a few times. This chain connects TRBV7-2 to TRBJ1-4, with 9 bases matching TRBD1. CDR3 size: 17 residues. The trim removed 1 base at V and 7 bases at J, leaving 10 bases unmatched. Germline values: CDR1 SGHTA, CDR2 FQGNSA. DNA for the CDR3: TGTGCCAGCAGCTTAGGAAACAGGGGGCTGTTGGGTGAAAAACTGTTTTTT. This encodes CASSLGNRGLLGEKLFF.

This clonotype has only a few counts. This chain uses TRBV20-1 with TRBJ2-5, with D uncertain. Germline CDR1 and CDR2: DFQATT and SNEGSKA (reference sequence). The V and J ends lost 3 bases and 3 bases respectively, with 8 bases between them. The CDR3 sequence is 12 residues long. CDR3 loop: CSARSNEETQYF. In DNA, the CDR3 is TGCAGTGCTAGGTCGAACGAAGAGACCCAGTACTTC.

The chain links TRBV11-2 to TRBJ2-7; 8 nucleotides line up with TRBD2. This CDR3 has 17 amino acids. Germline V gene data show CDR1 as SGHAT and CDR2 as FQNNGV. V shed 5 bases and J 0 bases; nucleotides not matched to a gene: 12. The CDR3 region has the DNA TGTGCCAGCAGCGCCTTCGCGGTAGCGGGGTCCTCCTACGAGCAGTACTTC. Translating it yields CASSAFAVAGSSYEQYF.

This clonotype was seen many times. The chain links TRBV19 to TRBJ2-5, with TRBD2 matching over 11 bases. Trimming at V came to 4 bases and at J to 0 bases, leaving 16 bases not matched to a gene. The CDR3 runs to 20 residues. CDR1 and CDR2 (germline): LNHDA, SQIVND (reference sequence). The CDR3 bases are TGTGCCAGTAGTACGCGCCCCGGGACTAGCGGCAAGTGGTACCAAGAGACCCAGTACTTC. Its translation is CASSTRPGTSGKWYQETQYF.

A word on this clonotype: This may stem from a read error, because a much larger clone lies one nucleotide away. This chain connects TRBV10-3 to TRBJ2-7; D is possibly TRBD2 (5 bases). CDR3 length: 14 residues. CDR1 is ENHRY, CDR2 SYGVKD, per germline. Trimming left V 4 bases short and J 3 bases short, with 13 bases between. The CDR3 nucleotides are TGTGCCATCAGTGCCGGGGAAAAGGGCTACGAGCAGTACTTC. Translated, it gives CAISAGEKGYEQYF.

A word on this clonotype: A much larger clone lies one base from this, so it may be a read error. The chain recombines TRBV20-1 with TRBJ2-7; 9 nucleotides align to TRBD1. The trim removed 3 bases at V and 4 bases at J, leaving 4 bases unmatched. CDR3 length equals 13 residues. Per the germline V gene, CDR1 is DFQATT and CDR2 is SNEGSKA (reference sequence). CDR3 in DNA: TGCAGTGCTAGGGGGGACAGGGCTTACGAGCAGTACTTC. Its translation is CSARGDRAYEQYF.

The chain joins TRBV7-9 to TRBJ2-5, with a weak D call TRBD2 (5 bases). Germline V gene sequence: CDR1 SEHNR, CDR2 FQNEAQ (reference sequence). The CDR3 runs 12 residues. Trimming left V 5 bases short and J 7 bases short, with 11 bases between. DNA for the CDR3: TGTGCCAGCAGCCCCATCGCGGGGACCCAGTACTTC. Translating it yields CASSPIAGTQYF.

In this sample, this clonotype turned up a few times. The chain employs TRBV30 and TRBJ2-6; D is ambiguous. Trimming took 1 base from V and 4 from J, leaving 5 bases between them. CDR1 and CDR2 (germline): GTSNPN, SVGIG (reference sequence). The CDR3 contains 13 residues. The CDR3 sequence: CAWSGFGANVLTF. CDR3 bases: TGTGCCTGGAGTGGGTTCGGGGCCAACGTCCTGACTTTC.

In regard to this clonotype: With a much larger clone just one base away, this may be a read error. The genes are TRBV7-8 and TRBJ2-5, with no clear D. The germline V and J ends were trimmed by 2 bases and 3 bases, with 13 bases remaining between them. Germline V lookup: CDR1 SGHVS, CDR2 FQNEAQ. The CDR3 extends over 15 amino acids. The CDR3 DNA reads as TGTGCCAGCAGCTTACGAGGCGGCGACAAAGAGACCCAGTACTTC. Amino acids: CASSLRGGDKETQYF.

As regards this clonotype: One end of the junction fails to match germline, which may point to a read error. The CDR3 protein is CGSSQVFVTSPLHF. Written as DNA, the CDR3 is TGTGGCAGCAGCCAAGTCTTCGTCACTTCACCCCTCCACTTT. This sequence joins TRBV3-1 and TRBJ1-6; D remains ambiguous. The CDR3 length is 14 residues. The germline gives CDR1 LGHDT, CDR2 YNNKEL (reference sequence).

This clonotype has a count of ten or more. This sequence joins TRBV27 and TRBJ2-5, with a tentative D call TRBD2 (5 bases). This CDR3 region has 13 residues. Germline V gene data show CDR1 as MNHEY and CDR2 as SMNVEV (reference sequence). Trimming took off 8 bases at V and 7 bases at J, with 17 bases between the two ends. CDR3 DNA sequence: TGTGCCAGCGCAGGATCGATAGGGAGGACCCAGTACTTC. It yields the protein CASAGSIGRTQYF.

The rearrangement joins TRBV12-3 or TRBV12-4 to TRBJ2-7; D possibly corresponds to TRBD2 (5 bases). The CDR3 loop spans 14 amino acids. Trimming left V 4 bases short and J 3 bases short, with 13 bases between. CDR3 region: CASSYRTGDYEQYF. CDR3 nucleotide sequence: TGTGCCAGCAGTTACCGGACTGGGGACTACGAGCAGTACTTC.

This chain connects TRBV7-2 to TRBJ1-1, with D possibly matching TRBD1 (5 bases). Trimming took 5 bases from V and 4 from J, leaving 20 bases between them. The CDR3 has 16 amino acids. Per germline, CDR1 SGHTA and CDR2 FQGNSA. The CDR3 coding sequence is TGTGCCAGCAGCCACGTCCCAGGGTGGGATTCCACTGAAGCTTTCTTT. This sequence encodes CASSHVPGWDSTEAFF.

This rearrangement joins TRBV7-3 to TRBJ2-5; D is perhaps TRBD2 (5 bases). V was clipped by 3 bases and J by 5 bases, with 16 bases between them. Germline lookup yields CDR1 SGHTA and CDR2 FQGTGA. The CDR3 is 15 amino acids. CDR3 loop: CASSLTLPGGETQYF. CDR3 in DNA: TGTGCCAGCAGCTTGACACTTCCGGGCGGGGAGACCCAGTACTTC.

This clonotype was observed many times. This chain uses TRBV19 with TRBJ1-4, with TRBD1 as a possible D gene (5 bases). Deletions cut 4 bases from V and 3 bases from J, with 12 bases between. Germline V CDR1 and CDR2: LNHDA, SQIVND (reference sequence). The CDR3 covers 15 residues. The CDR3 sequence is CASSSTGDPNEKLFF. The CDR3 DNA sequence: TGTGCCAGTAGTAGCACAGGCGATCCTAATGAAAAACTGTTTTTT.

The V gene is TRBV10-3, the J gene TRBJ2-7; D gene unclear. The CDR3 has 12 residues. V gave up 0 bases and J gave up 4 bases, with 4 bases separating them. Germline V gene data show CDR1 as ENHRY and CDR2 as SYGVKD. The CDR3 loop is CAISESWYEQYF. DNA for the CDR3: TGTGCCATCAGTGAGTCGTGGTACGAGCAGTACTTC.

This clonotype has a count of ten or more. J is TRBJ1-2 and V is TRBV29-1; no clear D gene. Germline V gene sequence: CDR1 SQVTM, CDR2 ANQGSEA. V dropped 2 bases and J dropped 10 bases, with 17 bases sitting between them. The CDR3 runs 13 residues. The CDR3 here is CSVEPRTQIAYTF. The DNA of the CDR3 is TGCAGCGTTGAACCAAGGACCCAAATCGCCTACACCTTC.

CDR3 loop: CASSLVRGGDEKLFF. CDR3 nucleotides: TGTGCCAGCAGTTTGGTCAGGGGAGGTGATGAAAAACTGTTTTTT. The rearrangement links TRBV12-3 or TRBV12-4 to TRBJ1-4; perhaps TRBD1 as D (6 bases). This CDR3 has 15 amino acids. V was clipped by 3 bases and J by 6 bases, with 14 bases between them.

This clonotype was seen repeatedly, ten times or more. V usage is TRBV20-1 and J usage is TRBJ2-7; D is perhaps TRBD1 or TRBD2 (6 bases each). The V end lost 7 bases, the J end lost 2 bases, and 18 bases lay between the germline ends. From germline, CDR1 is DFQATT and CDR2 SNEGSKA (reference sequence). CDR3 size: 14 residues. In DNA form, the CDR3 reads TGCAGTGTCGTAGACAGGAGGGGTACCTACGAGCAGTACTTC. Encoded protein: CSVVDRRGTYEQYF.

This clonotype was picked up many times. The chain is built from TRBV5-1 and TRBJ1-4; D unclear. Trimming took off 0 bases at V and 6 bases at J, with 12 bases between the two ends. Germline-derived CDR1 and CDR2 are SGHRS and YFSETQ. This CDR3 is built from 15 residues. The CDR3 reads CASSLGTAGYEKLFF. CDR3 sequence (DNA): TGCGCCAGCAGCTTGGGTACGGCAGGCTATGAAAAACTGTTTTTT.

This clonotype was seen just once. This sequence may be a read error, since a much larger clone differs from it by one base. The chain couples TRBV12-3 or TRBV12-4 to TRBJ2-7, with D possibly being TRBD2 (6 bases). The CDR3 spans 15 residues. CDR3 protein: CASSLGLGRSDEQHF. As DNA, the CDR3 is TGTGCCAGCAGCCTCGGGTTGGGGAGGAGCGACGAGCAGCACTTC.

This clonotype came up many times. The rearrangement joins TRBV10-3 to TRBJ1-1; D is uncertain. Germline CDR1 and CDR2: ENHRY and SYGVKD. Deletions cut 5 bases from V and 5 bases from J, with 12 bases between. This CDR3 comprises 13 residues. CDR3 region: CAISTPGRTEAFF. The CDR3 nucleotides read TGTGCCATCAGTACTCCCGGACGGACTGAAGCTTTCTTT.

The chain links TRBV5-5 to TRBJ2-6, with TRBD2 matching over 7 bases. With V trimmed by 1 base and J by 1 base, 26 bases remained unmatched. Germline V gene sequence: CDR1 SGHKS, CDR2 YYEKEE (reference sequence). The CDR3 runs to 24 residues. CDR3 protein: CASSLRSSELARPTLASGANVLTF. The CDR3, as DNA: TGTGCCAGCAGCTTGAGGTCGTCGGAACTAGCGCGACCAACCCTTGCGTCTGGGGCCAACGTCCTGACTTTC.

The table lists this clonotype with a few counts. The rearrangement joins TRBV6-5 to TRBJ1-3, with D tentatively TRBD1 (5 bases). Trimming took 6 bases from V and 0 from J, leaving 24 bases between them. Germline V CDR1 and CDR2: MNHEY, SVGAGI. This CDR3 has 19 amino acids. For the CDR3, the DNA is TGTGCCAGCAGCAGAACCATTCCCTCCGGGGCATCCTCTGGAAACACCATATATTTT. It codes for CASSRTIPSGASSGNTIYF.

At least ten counts were recorded for this clonotype. The J gene is TRBJ2-2, the V gene TRBV15; 7 nucleotides match TRBD1. The germline V gene encodes CDR1 LNHNV and CDR2 YYDKDF (reference sequence). This CDR3 region has 18 residues. V lost 0 bases, J lost 0 bases, and 7 bases stayed unmatched. The CDR3 DNA reads TGTGCCACCAGCAGAGAGGTTCCCGGACAGGCGAACACCGGGGAGCTGTTTTTT. Protein: CATSREVPGQANTGELFF.

In its sample, this clonotype was seen many times. The chain employs TRBV29-1 and TRBJ1-1; 7 nucleotides align to TRBD1. The CDR3 is 13 amino acids. Germline V gene data show CDR1 as SQVTM and CDR2 as ANQGSEA. V lost 6 bases and J lost 11; bases outside the gene matches: 15. The CDR3, as DNA: TGCAGCGTCGCCGACAGGGCCCTCAGGGGGGCTTTCTTT. Encoded protein: CSVADRALRGAFF. Filled out from reference TRBV29-1 and TRBJ1-1, the complete variable domain reads SAVISQKPSRDICQRGTSLTIQCQVDSQVTMMFWYRQQPGQSLTLIATANQGSEATYESGFVIDKFPISRPNLTFSTLTVSNMSPEDSSIYLCSVADRALRGAFFGQGTRLTVV.